This passage covers 18 T cell receptor beta chains from one sample sequenced in a study of lung T cells in sarcoidosis with Löfgren's syndrome. TCRdb reprocessed the reads with MiXCR, giving one entry per CDR3 protein. This sample yields roughly 63,000 distinct CDR3 sequences, of which approximately 21% are seen a single time; around 2.3% belongs to the top ten. The sample comprised CD4+ T cells from PBMCs. These receptors all stem from a human donor with sarcoidosis (Löfgren's syndrome or another form), or a control subject (not recorded which).

Remarks on this clonotype: This clone may be a read error of a much larger clone one base away. The rearrangement joins TRBV20-1 to TRBJ1-5; D call uncertain. Trimming took off 1 base at V and 2 bases at J, with 6 bases between the two ends. The CDR3 is 13 residues long. Germline CDR1 DFQATT, CDR2 SNEGSKA (reference sequence). For the CDR3, the DNA is TGCAGTGCTAGAGCAGAGGGCAATCAGCCCCAGCATTTT. Translated: CSARAEGNQPQHF.

This clonotype was recorded many times. The chain recombines TRBV20-1 with TRBJ2-3, with a possible D match to TRBD2 (6 bases). V gave up 1 base and J gave up 5 bases, with 16 bases separating them. CDR3 size: 15 residues. CDR1 and CDR2 (germline): DFQATT, SNEGSKA (reference sequence). CDR3 residues: CSARAFTGELDTQYF. The DNA for the CDR3 is TGCAGTGCTAGAGCCTTTACGGGAGAGTTAGATACGCAGTATTTT.

This clonotype appeared a few times. The chain uses TRBV19 and TRBJ1-4; D is undetermined. The CDR3 contains 16 residues. CDR1 LNHDA and CDR2 SQIVND come from the germline V gene (reference sequence). V shed 4 bases and J shed 3 bases, with 15 bases lying between them. The CDR3 region is CASSSHGRPPNEKLFF. In DNA form, the CDR3 reads TGTGCCAGTAGTAGTCATGGACGGCCGCCTAATGAAAAACTGTTTTTT.

This clonotype was seen many times. The V call is TRBV6-1, the J call TRBJ2-1; weak D call: TRBD2 (6 bases). The CDR3 runs 14 residues. The V end lost 9 bases, the J end lost 6 bases, and 18 bases lay between the germline ends. Per the germline V gene, CDR1 is MNHNS and CDR2 is SASEGT. The CDR3 protein is CASVIELGLNEQFF. The DNA of the CDR3 is TGTGCCAGTGTCATTGAGTTGGGACTCAATGAGCAGTTCTTC.

This clonotype has at least ten counts. J is TRBJ1-4 and V is TRBV7-2; D is possibly TRBD1 (5 bases). In germline, CDR1 is SGHTA, CDR2 FQGNSA. This CDR3 has 16 amino acids. V lost 5 bases and J lost 1, with 14 bases in between. The CDR3: CASSLHGAGTNEKLFF. The CDR3 region has the DNA TGTGCCAGCAGCCTTCACGGGGCGGGAACTAATGAAAAACTGTTTTTT.

V usage is TRBV5-1 and J usage is TRBJ2-1, with a weak D call TRBD1 (8 bases). Germline V gives CDR1 SGHRS, CDR2 YFSETQ. Trimming pared 0 bases from V and 8 bases from J, leaving 15 bases between. This CDR3 has 15 amino acids. Here the CDR3 DNA reads TGCGCCAGCAGCTTGGCCCGGACAGGGAGGGATGAGCAGTTCTTC. Protein: CASSLARTGRDEQFF.

J is TRBJ2-5 and V is TRBV11-2, with 10 bases aligning to TRBD1. Per the germline V gene, CDR1 is SGHAT and CDR2 is FQNNGV. Trimming took 1 base from V and 4 from J; bases not matched to a gene: 3. The CDR3 has 15 amino acids. CDR3 nucleotide sequence: TGTGCCAGCAGCTTAGCGACAGGGGGCCGAGAGACCCAGTACTTC. This sequence encodes CASSLATGGRETQYF.

This clonotype occurred a few times. Being one base from a much bigger clone, this may be a read error. J is TRBJ2-1 and V is TRBV7-2, with D maybe TRBD2 (6 bases). Germline CDR1 is SGHTA and CDR2 is FQGNSA. CDR3 size: 14 residues. CDR3 nucleotides: TGTGCCGGCAGCGAATGGGGGGCCTACAATGAGCAGTTCTTC. It translates to CAGSEWGAYNEQFF.

A remark on this clonotype: A much larger clone differs by one base, so this may be a read error. J is TRBJ1-1 and V is TRBV7-9; D call uncertain. Germline CDR1 and CDR2: SEHNR and FQNEAQ (reference sequence). The CDR3 loop spans 14 amino acids. The V gene lost 4 bases and the J gene lost 0 bases, with 9 bases spanning the gap. CDR3 amino acids: CASSYGMVNTEAFF. DNA of the CDR3: TGTGCCAGCAGCTACGGGATGGTGAACACTGAAGCTTTCTTT.

This clonotype was detected ten times or more. V and J are TRBV20-1 and TRBJ2-3, with 8 nucleotides matching TRBD2. Germline CDR1 is DFQATT and CDR2 is SNEGSKA (reference sequence). This CDR3 comprises 14 residues. The V and J ends lost 5 bases and 6 bases, in that order; junction bases with no gene match: 10. Here the CDR3 DNA reads TGCAGTGCTGAGGGCAGCGGGGGATGGGATACGCAGTATTTT. Residues: CSAEGSGGWDTQYF.

This clonotype occurred a few times. The rearrangement links TRBV6-4 to TRBJ2-3; no firm D call. CDR1 is MRHNA, CDR2 SNTAGT, per germline. This CDR3 spans 14 amino acids. V was pared by 5 bases and J by 1 base, with 10 bases between. Here the CDR3 DNA reads TGTGCCAGCAGTAAAAATGGGGGCACAGATACGCAGTATTTT. The encoded protein is CASSKNGGTDTQYF.

This clonotype has at least ten counts. V and J are TRBV6-1 and TRBJ1-3; D uncertain. Trimming removed 6 bases at V and 0 bases at J, with 9 bases between. The CDR3 consists of 14 residues. CDR1 MNHNS and CDR2 SASEGT come from the germline V gene. In nucleotides, the CDR3 is TGTGCCAGCAGGCGGACGACCTCTGGAAACACCATATATTTT. Protein sequence: CASRRTTSGNTIYF.

The sample holds a few counts of this clonotype. V is TRBV4-3 and J is TRBJ2-4; D ambiguous. Trimming removed 1 base at V and 9 bases at J, with 13 bases between. The CDR3 totals 14 residues. Per the germline V gene, CDR1 is LGHNA and CDR2 is YSLEER. CDR3 DNA: TGCGCCAGCAGCCAAGCTGCTGGATCTAGCATTCAGTACTTC. It codes for CASSQAAGSSIQYF.

This clonotype was found many times. The rearrangement links TRBV15 to TRBJ2-3, with unresolved D. V lost 3 bases and J 4 bases, leaving 11 bases between the germline ends. CDR3 length equals 14 residues. Germline CDR1 LNHNV, CDR2 YYDKDF (reference sequence). The CDR3 sequence: CATSRGRLADTQYF. Here the CDR3 DNA reads TGTGCCACCAGCAGGGGTAGATTAGCAGATACGCAGTATTTT.

Details on this clonotype: An end of the junction differs from the germline gene, which may be a read error. This rearrangement joins TRBV6-5 to TRBJ2-3; 7 nucleotides align to TRBD2. Germline V gene data show CDR1 as MNHEY and CDR2 as SVGAGI. The CDR3 contains 14 residues. The CDR3 bases are TGTGCCAGCACAATAGTGGGAGGGCCGGATAAGCAGTATTTT. The encoded protein is CASTIVGGPDKQYF.

The chain employs TRBV18 and TRBJ2-3; 10 nucleotides line up with TRBD1. With 3 bases clipped from V and 1 base from J, the junction kept 1 base outside the gene matches. The CDR3 sequence is 15 residues long. The germline CDR1 and CDR2 sequences are KGHSH and LQKENI. The CDR3 nucleotides are TGTGCCAGCTCACCTGGACAGGGGGGCACAGATACGCAGTATTTT. Protein product: CASSPGQGGTDTQYF.

There are many counts of this clonotype. The genes are TRBV15 and TRBJ2-3; TRBD2 matches 11 bases. V trimming: 3 bases; J trimming: 3 bases; junction bases outside the gene matches: 5. The germline V gene has CDR1 LNHNV and CDR2 YYDKDF (reference sequence). The CDR3 spans 16 residues. CDR3 protein: CATSRDRLAGTDTQYF. CDR3 DNA sequence: TGTGCCACCAGCAGGGATCGACTAGCGGGGACAGATACGCAGTATTTT.

This clonotype has just a few counts. The V and J genes are TRBV12-3 or TRBV12-4 and TRBJ2-1, with a tentative D call TRBD2 (6 bases). Trimming cost V 7 bases and J 0 bases, with 19 bases left between them. This CDR3 is built from 17 residues. The CDR3 DNA follows: TGTGCCAGCACCCTTGGCGGGACCTATAGCTCCTACAATGAGCAGTTCTTC. It specifies CASTLGGTYSSYNEQFF.